Sequencing of this T cell receptor (beta chain) was carried out in a study of T-cell memory formation after mild COVID-19. TCRdb called the 5' RACE reads again in MiXCR, with one record for every CDR3 protein. The data show some 65,000 distinct CDR3 sequences, with 16% seen just once and 30% to 35% held by the top ten. The CDR3 sequence is 13 residues long. The V gene end was trimmed by 4 bases and the J gene end by 8 bases; junction bases not matched to a gene: 2. Germline values: CDR1 ENHRY, CDR2 SYGVKD. Study outcomes and limitations: The study found contracting CD4+ clones mainly in CM and EM and contracting CD8+ clones in EMRA. A second wave expanding day 15 to 37 was CD4+-biased; contracting clones were balanced.

A word on this clonotype: What it binds is not known.

The sample comprised PBMCs or a T cell subset sorted from them (not recorded which). The TCR sequence derives from an adult woman who had mild COVID-19 (a few samples of this study predate the infection). Cell type and time point are not known. The chain carries TRBV10-3 and TRBJ2-1, with 10 bases matching TRBD1. CDR3 in amino acids: CAISGGTGDEQFF. The CDR3 bases are TGTGCCATCAGTGGAGGGACAGGGGATGAGCAGTTCTTC.